This TCR beta chain was recorded in a study of T cells in Graves' hyperthyroidism and ophthalmopathy. Regarding the study as a whole: Blood shared most expanded thyroid clonotypes above 0.001.

Hyperthyroidism in the patients, aged 18 to 65, was newly diagnosed and under 2 months in duration. Investigators excluded patients with uncontrolled infection, other autoimmune disease, pregnancy or lactation. Cells are PBMCs isolated from about 10 ml of fresh blood. Notes on this clonotype: Its target is not known.

Amplification of TCR beta CDR3 regions used RNA as the template. Primed by the HTBI set, a first-round RT-PCR was run on the TCR CDR3. TCRdb processed the multiplex PCR reads anew with MiXCR; each CDR3 protein has one entry. The table has 350,000 to 400,000 distinct CDR3 sequences, about 14% seen once. The sequenced sample was blood. The TCR sequence derives from a woman aged 60-75 years with Graves' hyperthyroidism.

CDR3 protein: CASSLYLQGVGELFF. The CDR3 DNA reads TGTGCCAGCAGTTTATACTTACAGGGGGTCGGGGAGCTGTTTTTT. The J gene is TRBJ2-2, the V gene TRBV27; 8 positions match TRBD1. This CDR3 contains 15 residues. Germline V gene data show CDR1 as MNHEY and CDR2 as SMNVEV (reference sequence). Losses at the gene ends were 1 base for V and 7 bases for J; bases not matched to a gene: 5.